The T cell receptor (beta chain) described here comes from a study of T cell responses to AZD1222 COVID-19 vaccine. CDR1 is LGHNA and CDR2 is YSLEER in the germline V gene. V lost 0 bases and J lost 3; bases outside the gene matches: 7. The CDR3 is 17 residues long. In the case of this clone: Its antigen remains unknown.

The study, taken as a whole, reports: The donor group comprised mostly white British people and more females; the analysis possibly underestimated clonal diversity.

Generated by immunoSEQ multiplex PCR, the TCRdb table keeps only in-frame clones and is missing some. The sample contains 80,000 to 100,000 clones, approximately 83% of which appear only once. The sample here was peripheral blood, taken 28 days after the second AZD1222 dose. The J gene is TRBJ2-7, the V gene TRBV4-3; 11 nucleotides align to TRBD2. This clonotype was sampled from an adult who received the AZD1222 COVID-19 vaccine. The CDR3 reads CASSQDSTSGSVYEQYF. DNA of the CDR3: TGCGCCAGCAGCCAAGATTCCACTAGCGGGAGTGTCTACGAGCAGTACTTC.